Listed below are T cell receptor beta chains from one sample, sequenced in a study of shared clonotypes between healthy human individuals. Assay: immunoSEQ multiplex PCR; the TCRdb copy retains only in-frame clones and omits some. The table has around 430,000 clones, about 85% seen once. The sample comprised PBMCs. All receptors derive from a woman in her thirties or forties in good health. Some clones in this sample may be carry-over from other donors' samples. CDR3s include the opening cysteine and the closing phenylalanine or tryptophan. The D gene is left open where the match is weak. Size tells how often a clone was seen (once, few, many) or the class of an expanded clone, and some rows leave it out.

j_call	v_call	clone_size	d_call	cdr3_nt	cdr3_aa
TRBJ2-3	TRBV29-1	-	-	TGCAGCGTTGGAGGAGTTAGCACAGATACGCAGTATTTT	CSVGGVSTDTQYF
TRBJ2-1	TRBV4-2	few	-	TGTGCCAGCAGCCATGAAGTCGGGAGAGGTTGGGATGAGCAGTTCTTC	CASSHEVGRGWDEQFF
TRBJ2-7	TRBV11-2	-	-	TGTGCCAGCCGAACCGACAGACTCTCCTACGAGCAGTACTTC	CASRTDRLSYEQYF
TRBJ2-1	TRBV11-3	once	-	TGTGCCAGCAGCTTACGGGCCATTCCGGCCAATGAGCAGTTCTTC	CASSLRAIPANEQFF
TRBJ1-1	TRBV10-3	-	-	TGTGCCATCATGTCAGGGAGCACTGAAGCTTTCTTT	CAIMSGSTEAFF
TRBJ2-7	TRBV7-6	-	-	TGTGCCAGCAGCCCGGGCCAGAGCTCCTACGAGCAGTACTTC	CASSPGQSSYEQYF
TRBJ2-7	TRBV28	-	-	TGTGCCAGCCATAGGGTGGGTGAAGCCTACGAGCAGTACTTC	CASHRVGEAYEQYF
TRBJ1-2	TRBV5-1	-	TRBD1	TGCGCCAGCAGCTTTACAGGGGAAGTCGGCTACACCTTC	CASSFTGEVGYTF
TRBJ2-1	TRBV10-3	-	-	TGTGCCATCAAAGGCCAGGGTGACAATGAGCAGTTCTTC	CAIKGQGDNEQFF
TRBJ1-5	TRBV6-1	once	TRBD1	TGTGCCAGCAGTGATACTACAGGGGGAAGACGCAATCAGCCCCAGCATTTT	CASSDTTGGRRNQPQHF
TRBJ2-5	TRBV7-3	-	-	TGTGCCAGCAGCTTAGTCAGGGAAGAGACCCAGTACTTC	CASSLVREETQYF
TRBJ2-7	TRBV5-4	-	-	TGTGCCAGCAGCTTGGATTCCCGGAGCTCCTACGAGCAGTACTTC	CASSLDSRSSYEQYF
TRBJ2-7	TRBV10-2	-	TRBD1	TGCGCCAGCAGTGAGTCGGCCGGCGCGGGACAGGGGCCCGAGCAGTACTTC	CASSESAGAGQGPEQYF
TRBJ2-1	TRBV4-2	-	-	TGTGCCAGCAGCCCGCGGACCGAATACAATGAGCAGTTCTTC	CASSPRTEYNEQFF
TRBJ1-2	TRBV28	-	-	TGTGCCAGCAGAGGACCCGCCTATGGCTACACCTTC	CASRGPAYGYTF
TRBJ1-5	TRBV30	-	-	TGTGCCTACCGGACGGGGGGCAATCAGCCCCAGCATTTT	CAYRTGGNQPQHF
TRBJ2-7	TRBV6-5	-	-	TGTGCCAGCAGTTACTCCATGCCCTCGGGGCCCTACGAGCAGTACTTC	CASSYSMPSGPYEQYF
TRBJ2-7	TRBV15	once	-	TGTGCCACCAGCAGAGATTCCCAGAGCTCCTACGAGCAGTACTTC	CATSRDSQSSYEQYF